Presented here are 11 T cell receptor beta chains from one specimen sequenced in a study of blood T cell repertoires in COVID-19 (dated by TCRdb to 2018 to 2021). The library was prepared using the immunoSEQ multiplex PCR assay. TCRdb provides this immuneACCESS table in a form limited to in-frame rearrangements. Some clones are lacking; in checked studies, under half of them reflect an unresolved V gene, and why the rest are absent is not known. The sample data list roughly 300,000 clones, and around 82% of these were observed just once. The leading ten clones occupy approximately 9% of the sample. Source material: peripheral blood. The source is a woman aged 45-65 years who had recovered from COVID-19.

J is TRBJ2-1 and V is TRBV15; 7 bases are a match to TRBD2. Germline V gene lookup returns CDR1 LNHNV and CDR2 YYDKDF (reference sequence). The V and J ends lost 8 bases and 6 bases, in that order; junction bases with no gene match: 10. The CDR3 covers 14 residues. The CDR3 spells CATRSGREFNEQFF. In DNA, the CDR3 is TGTGCCACCCGGTCGGGGAGGGAATTCAATGAGCAGTTCTTC.

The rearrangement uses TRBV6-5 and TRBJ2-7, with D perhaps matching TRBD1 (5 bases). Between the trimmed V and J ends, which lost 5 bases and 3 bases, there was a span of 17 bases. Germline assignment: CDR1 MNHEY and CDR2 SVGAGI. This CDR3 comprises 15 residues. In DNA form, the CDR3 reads TGTGCCAGCAGTAAGGCAGGGTACTCAAACTACGAGCAGTACTTC. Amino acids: CASSKAGYSNYEQYF.

This chain's CDR3 is CASTGTSGNEQYF. The CDR3 DNA reads TGTGCCAGCACTGGGACTAGCGGGAACGAGCAGTACTTC. The chain links TRBV7-9 to TRBJ2-7; TRBD2 aligns across 13 bases. V shed 7 bases and J 5 bases; nucleotides not matched to a gene: 2. Germline CDR1 and CDR2: SEHNR and FQNEAQ (reference sequence). The CDR3 runs 13 residues.

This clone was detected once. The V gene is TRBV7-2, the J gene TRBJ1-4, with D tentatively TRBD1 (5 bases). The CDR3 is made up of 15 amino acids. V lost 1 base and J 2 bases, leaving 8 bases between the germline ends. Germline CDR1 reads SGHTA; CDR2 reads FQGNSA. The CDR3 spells CASSLDSGTNEKLFF. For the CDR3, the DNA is TGTGCCAGCAGCTTAGATTCAGGGACTAATGAAAAACTGTTTTTT.

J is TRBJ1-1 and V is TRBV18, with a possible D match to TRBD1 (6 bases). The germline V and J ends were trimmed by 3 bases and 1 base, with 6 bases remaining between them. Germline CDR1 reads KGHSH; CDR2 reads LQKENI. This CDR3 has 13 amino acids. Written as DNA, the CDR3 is TGTGCCAGCTCACCGGGGGCGAACACTGAAGCTTTCTTT. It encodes CASSPGANTEAFF.

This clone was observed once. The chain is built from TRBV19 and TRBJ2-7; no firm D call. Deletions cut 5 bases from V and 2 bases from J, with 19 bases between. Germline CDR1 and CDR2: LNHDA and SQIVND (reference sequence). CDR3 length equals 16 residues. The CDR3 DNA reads TGTGCCAGTAGTGTCCGACAAGACCTCCTGACCTACGAGCAGTACTTC. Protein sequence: CASSVRQDLLTYEQYF.

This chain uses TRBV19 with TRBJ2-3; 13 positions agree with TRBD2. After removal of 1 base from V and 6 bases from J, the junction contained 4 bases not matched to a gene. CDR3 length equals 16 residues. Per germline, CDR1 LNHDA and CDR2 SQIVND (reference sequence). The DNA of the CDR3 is TGTGCCAGTAGTATAGGGACTAGCGGGAGTTGGGATACGCAGTATTTT. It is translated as CASSIGTSGSWDTQYF.

CDR3 residues: CSASTGMNYGYTF. DNA of the CDR3: TGCAGTGCTAGTACGGGAATGAACTATGGCTACACCTTC. The V and J genes are TRBV20-1 and TRBJ1-2; D is uncertain. The CDR3 is 13 amino acids. Trimming stripped 3 bases from V and 2 bases from J, with 10 bases between. Germline loops: CDR1 DFQATT, CDR2 SNEGSKA (reference sequence).

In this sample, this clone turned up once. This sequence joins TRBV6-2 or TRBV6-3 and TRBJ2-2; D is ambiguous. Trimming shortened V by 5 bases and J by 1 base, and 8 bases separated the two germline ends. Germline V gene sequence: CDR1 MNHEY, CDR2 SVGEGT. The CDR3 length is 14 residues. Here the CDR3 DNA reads TGTGCCAGCAGTGGGCTCGTGAACACCGGGGAGCTGTTTTTT. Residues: CASSGLVNTGELFF.

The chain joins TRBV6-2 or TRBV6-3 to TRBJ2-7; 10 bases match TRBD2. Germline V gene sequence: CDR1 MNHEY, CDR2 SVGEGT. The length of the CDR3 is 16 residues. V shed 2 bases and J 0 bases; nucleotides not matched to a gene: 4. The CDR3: CASSYLSGGSSYEQYF. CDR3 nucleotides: TGTGCCAGCAGTTACCTTAGCGGGGGGAGCTCCTACGAGCAGTACTTC.

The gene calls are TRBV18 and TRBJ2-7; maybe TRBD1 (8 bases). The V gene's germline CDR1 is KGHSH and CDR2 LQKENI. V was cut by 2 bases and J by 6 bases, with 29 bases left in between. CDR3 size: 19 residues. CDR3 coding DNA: TGTGCCAGCTCACCAGTGGGGCAGGGGGCGTTCAGCGGGAAACTCGAGCAGTACTTC. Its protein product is CASSPVGQGAFSGKLEQYF.